This T cell receptor beta chain appears in the sequencing data of a study of CD8+CD57+ T cells in acquired aplastic anemia. Background on the study: Mean DNA quantity obtained from sorted CD4+ and CD8+ cells was 3 to 4 ug.

Profiles of TCR beta VDJ and CDR3 were generated from a genomic DNA template. MiXCR, applied by TCRdb to the reads, yields one record per CDR3 protein. Of some 220,000 distinct CDR3 sequences in the sample, approximately 35% were seen once. This clonotype has more than one count but fewer than ten. Antigen specificity is unknown. Whole-study findings and limits: Between the patient and control groups, CD8+ Simpson's diversity did not differ significantly. Patients and controls shared some 30 CD8+ CDR3 sequences, highly expressed in patients.

This sequence was found in a human donor in good health, serving as a control. Sequencing used sorted CD4+, CD8+, or CD8+CD57+ T cells (not recorded which) from PBMCs.

CDR3 in DNA: TGCGCCAGCAGCCAACCAGCGGGGGGCTTGGGAGAGACCCAGTACTTC. The encoded protein is CASSQPAGGLGETQYF. V and J are TRBV4-1 and TRBJ2-5; 9 positions match TRBD2. Losses at the gene ends were 2 bases for V and 4 bases for J; bases not matched to a gene: 8. Germline CDR1 MGHRA, CDR2 YSYEKL. CDR3 length equals 16 residues.